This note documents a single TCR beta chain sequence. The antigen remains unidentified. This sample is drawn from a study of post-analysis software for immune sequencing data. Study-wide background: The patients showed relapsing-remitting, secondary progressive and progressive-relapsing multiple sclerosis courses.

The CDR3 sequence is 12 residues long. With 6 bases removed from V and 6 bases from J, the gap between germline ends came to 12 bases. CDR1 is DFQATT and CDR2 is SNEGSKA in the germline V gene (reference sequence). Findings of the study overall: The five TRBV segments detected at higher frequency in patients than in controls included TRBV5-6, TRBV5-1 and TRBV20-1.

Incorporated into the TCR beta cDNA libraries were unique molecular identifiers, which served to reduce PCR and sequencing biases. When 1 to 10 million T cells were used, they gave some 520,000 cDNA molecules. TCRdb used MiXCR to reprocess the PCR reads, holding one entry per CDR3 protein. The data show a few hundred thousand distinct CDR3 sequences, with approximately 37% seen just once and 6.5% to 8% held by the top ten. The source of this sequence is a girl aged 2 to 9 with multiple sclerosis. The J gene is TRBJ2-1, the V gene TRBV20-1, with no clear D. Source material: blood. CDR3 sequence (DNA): TGCAGTGCCTCACGGCGCACCAATGAGCAGTTCTTC. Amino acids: CSASRRTNEQFF.